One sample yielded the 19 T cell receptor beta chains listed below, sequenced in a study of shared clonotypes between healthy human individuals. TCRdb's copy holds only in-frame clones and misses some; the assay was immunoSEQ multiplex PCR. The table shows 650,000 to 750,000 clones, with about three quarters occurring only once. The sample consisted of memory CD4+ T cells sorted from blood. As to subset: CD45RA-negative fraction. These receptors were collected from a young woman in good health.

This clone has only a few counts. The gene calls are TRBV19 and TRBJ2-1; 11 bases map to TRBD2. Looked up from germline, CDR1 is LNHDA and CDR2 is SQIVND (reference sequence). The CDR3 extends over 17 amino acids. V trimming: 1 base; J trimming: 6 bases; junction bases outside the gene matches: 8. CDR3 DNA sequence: TGTGCCAGTAGTATAGGGACGACTAGCGGGATAAGCAATGAGCAGTTCTTC. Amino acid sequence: CASSIGTTSGISNEQFF.

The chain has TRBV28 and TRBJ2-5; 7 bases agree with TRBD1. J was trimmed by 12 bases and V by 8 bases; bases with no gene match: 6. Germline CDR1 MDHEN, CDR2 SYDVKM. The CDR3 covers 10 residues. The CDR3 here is CASGRQGKYF. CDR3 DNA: TGTGCCAGCGGGCGACAGGGCAAGTACTTC.

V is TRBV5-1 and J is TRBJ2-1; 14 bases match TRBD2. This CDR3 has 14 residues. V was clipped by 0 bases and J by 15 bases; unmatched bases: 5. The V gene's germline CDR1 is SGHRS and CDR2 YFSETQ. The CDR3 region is CASSLDGTSGSGFF. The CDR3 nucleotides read TGCGCCAGCAGCTTGGACGGGACTAGCGGGAGCGGGTTCTTC.

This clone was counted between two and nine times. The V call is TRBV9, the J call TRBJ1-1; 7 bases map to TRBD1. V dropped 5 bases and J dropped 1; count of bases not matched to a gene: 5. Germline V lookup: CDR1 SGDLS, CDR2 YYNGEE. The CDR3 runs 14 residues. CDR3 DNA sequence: TGTGCCAGCAGTAAGACAGGGACGAACACTGAAGCTTTCTTT. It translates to CASSKTGTNTEAFF. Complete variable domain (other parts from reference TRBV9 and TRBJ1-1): DSGVTQTPKHLITATGQRVTLRCSPRSGDLSVYWYQQSLDQGLQFLIQYYNGEERAKGNILERFSAQQFPDLHSELNLSSLELGDSALYFCASSKTGTNTEAFFGQGTRLTVV.

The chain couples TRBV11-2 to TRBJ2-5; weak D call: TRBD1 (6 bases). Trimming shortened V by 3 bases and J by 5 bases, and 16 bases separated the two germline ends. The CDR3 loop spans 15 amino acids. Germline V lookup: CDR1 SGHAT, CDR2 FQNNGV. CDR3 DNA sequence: TGTGCCAGCAGCTTTCGGTTTGGGGGCCGGGAGACCCAGTACTTC. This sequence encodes CASSFRFGGRETQYF.

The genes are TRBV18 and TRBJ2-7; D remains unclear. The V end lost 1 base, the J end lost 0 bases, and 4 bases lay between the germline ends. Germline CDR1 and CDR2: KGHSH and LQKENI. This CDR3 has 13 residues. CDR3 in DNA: TGTGCCAGCTCACCACAGACCTCCTACGAGCAGTACTTC. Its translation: CASSPQTSYEQYF.

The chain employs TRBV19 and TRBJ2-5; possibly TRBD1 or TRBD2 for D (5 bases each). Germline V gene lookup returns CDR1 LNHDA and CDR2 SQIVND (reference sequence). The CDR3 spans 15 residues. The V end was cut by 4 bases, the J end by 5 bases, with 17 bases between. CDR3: CASSRETLGVETQYF. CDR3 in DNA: TGTGCCAGTAGTAGGGAGACACTGGGGGTCGAGACCCAGTACTTC.

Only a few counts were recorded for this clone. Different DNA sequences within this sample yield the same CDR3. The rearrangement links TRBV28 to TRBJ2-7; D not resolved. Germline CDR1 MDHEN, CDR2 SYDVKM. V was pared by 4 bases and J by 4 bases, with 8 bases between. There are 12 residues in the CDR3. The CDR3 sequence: CASSSGLYEQYF. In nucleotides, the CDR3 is TGTGCCAGCAGTTCTGGTTTATACGAGCAGTACTTC.

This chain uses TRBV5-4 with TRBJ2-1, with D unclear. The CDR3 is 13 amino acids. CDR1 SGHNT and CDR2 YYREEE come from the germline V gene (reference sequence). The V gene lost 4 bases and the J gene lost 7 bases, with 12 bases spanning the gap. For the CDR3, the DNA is TGTGCCAGCAGCCTACCCCTGGGAAATGAGCAGTTCTTC. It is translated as CASSLPLGNEQFF.

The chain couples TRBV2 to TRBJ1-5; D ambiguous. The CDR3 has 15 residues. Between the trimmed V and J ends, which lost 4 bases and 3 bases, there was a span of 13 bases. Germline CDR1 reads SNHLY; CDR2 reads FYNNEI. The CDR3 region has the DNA TGTGCCAGCAGTGCACAGTCTTCCTTCAATCAGCCCCAGCATTTT. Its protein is CASSAQSSFNQPQHF.

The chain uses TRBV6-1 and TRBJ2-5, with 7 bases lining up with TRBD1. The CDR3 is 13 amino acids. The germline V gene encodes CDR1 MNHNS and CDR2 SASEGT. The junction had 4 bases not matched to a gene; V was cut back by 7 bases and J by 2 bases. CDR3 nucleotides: TGTGCCAGCACCAGACAGGGACAAGAGACCCAGTACTTC. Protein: CASTRQGQETQYF.

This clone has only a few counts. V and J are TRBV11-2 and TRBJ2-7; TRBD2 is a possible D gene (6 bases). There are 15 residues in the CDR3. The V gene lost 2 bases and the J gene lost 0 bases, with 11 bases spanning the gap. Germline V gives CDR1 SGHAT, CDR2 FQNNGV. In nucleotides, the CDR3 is TGTGCCAGCAGCTTAAGACGGGGGTCCTCCTACGAGCAGTACTTC. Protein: CASSLRRGSSYEQYF.

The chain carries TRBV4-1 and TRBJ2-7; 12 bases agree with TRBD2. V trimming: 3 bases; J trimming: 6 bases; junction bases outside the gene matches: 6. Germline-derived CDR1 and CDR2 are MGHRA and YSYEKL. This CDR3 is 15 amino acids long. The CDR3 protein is CASSHPSGRAREQYF. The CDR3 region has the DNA TGCGCCAGCAGCCATCCTAGCGGGAGGGCGCGCGAGCAGTACTTC.

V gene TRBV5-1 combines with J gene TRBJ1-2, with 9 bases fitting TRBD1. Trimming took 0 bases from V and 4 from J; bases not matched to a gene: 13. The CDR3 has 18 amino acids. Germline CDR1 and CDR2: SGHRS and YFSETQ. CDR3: CASSLEIGQGTVAYGYTF. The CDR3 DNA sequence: TGCGCCAGCAGCTTGGAAATCGGACAGGGGACCGTCGCCTATGGCTACACCTTC.

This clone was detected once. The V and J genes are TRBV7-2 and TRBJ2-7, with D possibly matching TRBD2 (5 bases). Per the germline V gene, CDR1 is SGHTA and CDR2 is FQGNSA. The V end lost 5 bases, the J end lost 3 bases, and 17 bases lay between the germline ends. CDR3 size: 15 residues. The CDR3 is CASSPGGRAIYEQYF. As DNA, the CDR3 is TGTGCCAGCAGCCCCGGCGGGCGGGCGATCTACGAGCAGTACTTC.

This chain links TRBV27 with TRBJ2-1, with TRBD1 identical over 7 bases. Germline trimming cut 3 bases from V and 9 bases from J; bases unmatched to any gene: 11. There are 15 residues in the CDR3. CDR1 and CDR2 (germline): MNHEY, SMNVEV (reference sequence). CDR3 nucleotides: TGTGCCAGCAGTTTCGTCGACAGGGATTACGGTGAGCAGTTCTTC. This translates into CASSFVDRDYGEQFF.

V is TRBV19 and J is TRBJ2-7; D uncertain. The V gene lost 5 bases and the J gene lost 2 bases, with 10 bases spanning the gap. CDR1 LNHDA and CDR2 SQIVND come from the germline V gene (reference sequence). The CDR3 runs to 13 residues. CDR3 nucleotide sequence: TGTGCCAGTAGTCGGGCAGCAACCTACGAGCAGTACTTC. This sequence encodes CASSRAATYEQYF.

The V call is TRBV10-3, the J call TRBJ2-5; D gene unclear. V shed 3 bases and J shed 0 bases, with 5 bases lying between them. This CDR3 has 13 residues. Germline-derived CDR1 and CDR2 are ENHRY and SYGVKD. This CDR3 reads CAISDANQETQYF. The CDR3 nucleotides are TGTGCCATCAGTGACGCTAACCAAGAGACCCAGTACTTC.

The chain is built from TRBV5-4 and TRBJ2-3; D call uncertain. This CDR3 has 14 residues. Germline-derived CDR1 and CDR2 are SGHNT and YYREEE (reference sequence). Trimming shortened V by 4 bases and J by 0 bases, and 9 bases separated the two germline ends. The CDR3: CASSGVLSTDTQYF. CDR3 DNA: TGTGCCAGCAGCGGGGTGCTAAGCACAGATACGCAGTATTTT.